This record covers a single TCR beta chain. This clone's antigen is unknown. The record has no base qualities; no much larger clone is one base away. The sample belongs to a study of persistence of HIV-infected CD4 T cells (dated by TCRdb to the early 2020s). Broadly, across the study: Suppressive ART had been received by participants for a median of about eight years. Peripheral blood samples of up to roughly 180 mL were collected at multiple time points, except for a couple of participants, who underwent leukapheresis at a single time point. CMV- and HIV-1 Gag-responding CD4+ T cells were isolated from ART-treated individuals so that antigen-driven clonal expansion of HIV-1-infected cells could be examined. Proviral sequencing was used to assess clonality among infected cells, whereas TCRbeta sequencing gauged the clonality of all cells within each sorted population. Cross-participant TCR cluster analysis included roughly eight participants for CMV and 6 or 7 participants for Gag.

TCRbeta repertoires were sequenced from genomic DNA with the immunoSEQ hsTCRB assay version 4 in survey mode. Genomic DNA was diluted to about 9.9 ng/uL, and up to roughly 1 ug per sample was used for TCRbeta sequencing. As for the original processing: Analysis of the TCRbeta data was done in ImmunoSeq Analyzer 3.0, and diversity was computed on productive nucleotide rearrangements. Using the Immunarch R package, lower-bound TCR diversity was estimated with the improved Chao index and clonality was estimated with the Gini coefficient. Different nucleotide rearrangements encoding the same CDR3beta amino acid sequence were counted as distinct clonotypes. TCRbeta sequences significantly enriched in antigen-responding cells relative to anti-CD3/anti-CD28-activated cells were identified by differential abundance analysis. TCRs were clustered by predicted peptide-MHC specificity with GLIPH2, both within individual participants and across merged participant data sets. TCRdb took over this immuneACCESS table, retaining in-frame rearrangements with V and J assigned. Such tables are incomplete; in checked studies, under half of the missing clones stem from an unresolved V gene, and the remainder is unexplained. That table furnishes V, J and clone size, whereas the DNA furnished D and trimming. The sample table lists about 20,000 clones, about 84% of them with a count of one. The ten largest clones capture under 8% of the sample.

The germline V gene supplies CDR1 KGHDR and CDR2 SFDVKD. A distance of 24 bases separates the germline ends of V and J, which lose 9 bases and 5 bases respectively. The CDR3 covers 16 residues, taking in both the cysteine and the phenylalanine. Only CDR3 DNA is held: 48 bases, read in frame from base 1. What the authors observed across the whole study: Significantly lower TCRbeta richness was observed in CMV- and Gag-responding cells than in anti-CD3/anti-CD28-responding cells, and higher oligoclonality was observed in CMV-responding cells than in CD3/CD28-stimulated and Gag-responding cells. Bulk TCR analyses could not be limited to the rare CMV-responding cells that actually contained HIV-1 proviruses. Antigen-responding cells were enriched for expanded CDR3beta sequences that were degenerate, which suggests that CD4+ responses to CMV and Gag underwent convergent selection. Only a small number of individuals took part in the study, and only a limited range of antigens was tested. A correlation was observed between TCR oligoclonality and proviral oligoclonality within the same sorted populations.

In the paper's terms, the treatment or condition label means: suppressive antiretroviral therapy. Lysates of CMV-infected fibroblasts at 10 ug/mL were used to stimulate the cells. Responding CD4+ T cells were sorted by upregulation of both CD40 ligand and CD69. Participants were HIV-1-infected adults who started suppressive ART during chronic infection. For at least 4 years, participants had undetectable plasma HIV-1 RNA, below 50 copies/mL. To be included, participants needed a CD4+ T cell count above 400 cells/uL and a positive CMV serology. Before stimulation, PBMCs were isolated using density centrifugation and depleted of CD8+ T cells. Stimulation of CD8-depleted PBMCs was carried out for 15 to 20 hours with anti-CD28/CD49d costimulation, CD40-blocking antibody and enfuvirtide, to prevent new infections. Cell sorting was performed on a Beckman Coulter MoFlo Legacy or XDP sorter, and dead cells were excluded with propidium iodide. For samples with more than one million cells, genomic DNA was extracted with the QIAamp DNA Mini Kit, and for all other samples the Quick-DNA Microprep Kit was used.

The origin of this receptor is an adult man with HIV who was CMV-seropositive. The chain is made from TRBV24-1 and TRBJ1-1; the D segment could be TRBD1, given 5 matching bases. This sample comprised CD4+ T cells sorted from PBMCs after 18-hour stimulation, obtained from a patient who received antiretroviral therapy. The meaning of the sample's cell subset or site label: CD40L+CD69+ CD4 T cells responding to CMV lysate. In nucleotide form, the sequence is TGTGCCACCTCGCTGGGGGGTTCCAAGGGTGGAACTGAAGCTTTCTTT. Translated, this gives CATSLGGSKGGTEAFF.